This T cell receptor (beta chain) was captured by sequencing in a study of blood T cell repertoires in COVID-19. Trimming stripped 5 bases from V and 3 bases from J, with 20 bases between. The CDR3 extends over 16 amino acids. The germline V gene encodes CDR1 MNHEY and CDR2 SMNVEV (reference sequence). Sequencing used immunoSEQ multiplex PCR; TCRdb keeps in-frame clones, though not all of them. The data contain 150,000 to 200,000 clones, around 80% of them singletons. Assignment of participants to cohorts was predicated upon participant-reported clinical history. The receptor was isolated from a woman aged 50 to 65 with acute COVID-19. The rearrangement uses TRBV27 and TRBJ2-7, with no clear D. Sequences were obtained from PBMCs or T cells enriched from blood (not recorded which). In nucleotides, the CDR3 is TGTGCCAGCAGTACACGGCCGGGTAGTCAGTACTACGAGCAGTACGTC. It specifies CASSTRPGSQYYEQYV.